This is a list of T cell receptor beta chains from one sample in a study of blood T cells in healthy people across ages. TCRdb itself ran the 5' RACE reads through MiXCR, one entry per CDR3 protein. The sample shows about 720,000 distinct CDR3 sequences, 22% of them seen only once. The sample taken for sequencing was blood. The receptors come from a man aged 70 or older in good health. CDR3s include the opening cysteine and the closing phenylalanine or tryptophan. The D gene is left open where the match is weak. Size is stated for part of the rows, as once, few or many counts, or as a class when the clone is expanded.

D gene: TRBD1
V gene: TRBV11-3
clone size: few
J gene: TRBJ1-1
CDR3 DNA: TGTGCCAGCAGCTCCTACAGGGGGCCGAACACTGAAGCTTTCTTT
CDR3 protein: CASSSYRGPNTEAFF

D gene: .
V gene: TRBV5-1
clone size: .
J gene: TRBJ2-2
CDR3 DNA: TGCGCCAGCAGCTTGGCCGGTAGGACGGACACCGGGGAGCTGTTTTTT
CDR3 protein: CASSLAGRTDTGELFF

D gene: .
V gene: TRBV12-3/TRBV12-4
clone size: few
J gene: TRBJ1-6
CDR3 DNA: TGTGCCAGCAGTGATTCTCGGGGTTCACCCCTCCACTTT
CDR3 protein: CASSDSRGSPLHF

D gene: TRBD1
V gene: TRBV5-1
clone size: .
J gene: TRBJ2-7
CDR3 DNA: TGCGCCAGCAGCCGGGAAACCACCGGACAGGTTTTGCCCATCTACGAGCAGTACTTC
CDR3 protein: CASSRETTGQVLPIYEQYF

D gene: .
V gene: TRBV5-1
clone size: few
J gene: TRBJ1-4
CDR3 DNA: TGCGCCAGCAGCCCCCTGGGGCCCAATGAAAAACTGTTTTTT
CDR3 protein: CASSPLGPNEKLFF

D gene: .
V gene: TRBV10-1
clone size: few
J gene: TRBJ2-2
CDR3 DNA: TGCGCCAGCATCGACAGTAACACCGGGGAGCTGTTTTTT
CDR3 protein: CASIDSNTGELFF

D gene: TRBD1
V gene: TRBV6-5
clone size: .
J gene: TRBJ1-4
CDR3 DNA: TGTGCCAGCAGAGGGGGGCAGGGGGAGGAAAAACTGTTTTTT
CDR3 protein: CASRGGQGEEKLFF

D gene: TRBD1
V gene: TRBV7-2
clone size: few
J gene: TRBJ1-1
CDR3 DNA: TGTGCCAGCAGCGCCAGGGACAGGGGGCGCGACACTGAAGCTTTCTTT
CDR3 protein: CASSARDRGRDTEAFF

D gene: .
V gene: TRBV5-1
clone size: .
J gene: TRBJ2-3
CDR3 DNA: TGCGCCAGCAGCCCCCCTTCAGAGGATACGCAGTATTTT
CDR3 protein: CASSPPSEDTQYF

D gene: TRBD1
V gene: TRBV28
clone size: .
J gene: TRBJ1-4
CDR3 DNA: TGTGCCAGCAGGGACGGACAGGGGATAAATGAAAAACTGTTTTTT
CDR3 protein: CASRDGQGINEKLFF

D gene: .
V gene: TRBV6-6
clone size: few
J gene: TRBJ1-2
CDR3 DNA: TGTGCCAGCAGCGACACGGTACAGGGTCTGGATGGCTACACCTTC
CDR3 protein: CASSDTVQGLDGYTF

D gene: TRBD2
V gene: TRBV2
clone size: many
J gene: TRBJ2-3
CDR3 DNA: TGTGCCAGCAGCCCCGTACTAGCGGGGGGCCTTCGCGAATCGAAGTATTTT
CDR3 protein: CASSPVLAGGLRESKYF

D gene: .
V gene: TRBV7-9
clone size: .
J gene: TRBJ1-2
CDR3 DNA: TGTGCCAGCAGCACACAGACGTATGGCTACACCTTC
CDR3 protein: CASSTQTYGYTF

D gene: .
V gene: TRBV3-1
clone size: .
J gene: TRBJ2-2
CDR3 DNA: TGTGCCAGCAGCCAAGGAGTAGGAGGGGGCGACCCCGGGGAGCTGTTTTTT
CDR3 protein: CASSQGVGGGDPGELFF

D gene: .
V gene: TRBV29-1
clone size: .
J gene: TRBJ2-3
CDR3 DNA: TGCAGCGTGGCGGGACACGAAGCAGATACGCAGTATTTT
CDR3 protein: CSVAGHEADTQYF

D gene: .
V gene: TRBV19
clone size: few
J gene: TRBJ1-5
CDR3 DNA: TGTGCCAGTAGCGCCCCGGGGACGGGGCCCCAGCATTTT
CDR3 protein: CASSAPGTGPQHF

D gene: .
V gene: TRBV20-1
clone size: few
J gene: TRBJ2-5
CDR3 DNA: TGCAGTGCTGGAGGACTGACACAAGAGACCCAGTACTTC
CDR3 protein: CSAGGLTQETQYF

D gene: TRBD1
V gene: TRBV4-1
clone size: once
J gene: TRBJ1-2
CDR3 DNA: TGCGCCAGCAGCCAAGATCTTTGGCAGGGGGCGCGGGGCTACACCTTC
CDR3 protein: CASSQDLWQGARGYTF

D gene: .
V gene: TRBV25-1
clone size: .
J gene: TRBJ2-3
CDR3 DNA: TGTGCCAGCAGTGCCTCTTACGGCGGGGATACGCAGTATTTT
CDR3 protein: CASSASYGGDTQYF

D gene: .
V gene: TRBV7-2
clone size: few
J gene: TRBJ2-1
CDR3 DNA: TGTGCCAGCAGCTACCAAGGAGCCTACAATGAGCAGTTCTTC
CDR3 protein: CASSYQGAYNEQFF

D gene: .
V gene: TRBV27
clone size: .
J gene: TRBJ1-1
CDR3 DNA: TGTGCCAGCAGCCACCGGCATGAAGCTTTCTTT
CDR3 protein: CASSHRHEAFF

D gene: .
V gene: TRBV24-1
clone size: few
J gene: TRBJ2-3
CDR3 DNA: TGTGCCACCGGGAGCGGCACAGATACGCAGTATTTT
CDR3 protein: CATGSGTDTQYF

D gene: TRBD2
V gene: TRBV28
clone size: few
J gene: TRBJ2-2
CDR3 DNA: TGTGCCAGCAGCGCCTGGCGGGAGGGAGATGGCGGGGAGCTGTTTTTT
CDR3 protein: CASSAWREGDGGELFF

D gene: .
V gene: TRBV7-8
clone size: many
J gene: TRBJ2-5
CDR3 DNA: TGTGCCAGCAGCTTAGTTGACAAGCAAGAGACCCAGTACTTC
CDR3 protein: CASSLVDKQETQYF

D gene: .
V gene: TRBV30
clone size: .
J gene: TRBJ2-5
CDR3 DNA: TGTGCCTGGGACCTCGGCGCACTACAAGAGACCCAGTACTTC
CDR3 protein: CAWDLGALQETQYF

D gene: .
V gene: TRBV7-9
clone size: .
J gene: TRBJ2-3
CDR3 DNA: TGTGCCAGCAGCCCGTCGGGGGGCTCGGTAGATACGCAGTATTTT
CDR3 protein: CASSPSGGSVDTQYF

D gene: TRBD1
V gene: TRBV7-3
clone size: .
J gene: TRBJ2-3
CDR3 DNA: TGTGCCAGCAGCTGGGGACAGGGTAGTTTTGGAGATACGCAGTATTTT
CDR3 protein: CASSWGQGSFGDTQYF

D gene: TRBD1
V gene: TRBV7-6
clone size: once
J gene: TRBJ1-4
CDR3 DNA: TGTGCCAGCAAGGCTTCCGGGACAGGACCTGAAAAACTGTTTTTT
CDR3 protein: CASKASGTGPEKLFF

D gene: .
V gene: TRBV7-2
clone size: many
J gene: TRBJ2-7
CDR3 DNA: TGTGCCAGCAGCTTAGGGCATCCGGGCGAGCAGTACTTC
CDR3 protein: CASSLGHPGEQYF

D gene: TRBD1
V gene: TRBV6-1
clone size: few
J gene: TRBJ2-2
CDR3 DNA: TGTGCCAGCAGGGGGACAGGGCAGTCCGGGGAGCTGTTTTTT
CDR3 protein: CASRGTGQSGELFF

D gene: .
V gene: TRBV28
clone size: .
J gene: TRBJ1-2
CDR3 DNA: TGTGCCAGCAGTTTTAGTGGGGGCCGCTATGGCTACACCTTC
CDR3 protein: CASSFSGGRYGYTF

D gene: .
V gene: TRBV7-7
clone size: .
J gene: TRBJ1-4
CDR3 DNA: TGTGCCAGCACGTCGCGGCTAACTAATGAAAAACTGTTTTTT
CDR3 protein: CASTSRLTNEKLFF

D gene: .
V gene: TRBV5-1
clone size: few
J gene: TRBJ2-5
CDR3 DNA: TGCGCCAGCAGCCTACCTAAAAACCGGGTGGGGTTATACGAGACCCAGTACTTC
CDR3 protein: CASSLPKNRVGLYETQYF

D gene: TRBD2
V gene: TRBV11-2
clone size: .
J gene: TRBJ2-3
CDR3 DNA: TGTGCCAGCAGCTTAAAAATGCTAGCGGGAGCAGATACGCAGTATTTT
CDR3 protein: CASSLKMLAGADTQYF

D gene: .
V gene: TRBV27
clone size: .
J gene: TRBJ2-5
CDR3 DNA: TGTGCCAGCAGTTATAGCAGGGGGGAAGAGACCCAGTACTTC
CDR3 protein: CASSYSRGEETQYF

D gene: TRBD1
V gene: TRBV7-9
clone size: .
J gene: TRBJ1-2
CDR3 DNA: TGTGCCAGCAGTAGTAACAGGGGAAACTATGGCTACACCTTC
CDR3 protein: CASSSNRGNYGYTF

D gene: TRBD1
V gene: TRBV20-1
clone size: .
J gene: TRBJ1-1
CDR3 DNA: TGCAGTGCTAGAGTTAGGACAGGGGGCACTGAAGCTTTCTTT
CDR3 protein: CSARVRTGGTEAFF

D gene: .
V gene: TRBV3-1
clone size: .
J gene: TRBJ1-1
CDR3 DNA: TGTGCCAGCAGCGTTCATGGGGGCAGAAACACTGAAGCTTTCTTT
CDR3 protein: CASSVHGGRNTEAFF

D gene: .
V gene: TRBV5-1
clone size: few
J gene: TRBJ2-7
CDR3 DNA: TGCGCCAGCAGCTCTTTAGCCAACTCCTACGAGCAGTACTTC
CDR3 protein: CASSSLANSYEQYF

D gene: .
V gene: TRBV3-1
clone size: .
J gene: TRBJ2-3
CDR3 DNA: TGTGCCAGCAGCCAAGTGGTGGAATATACGCAGTATTTT
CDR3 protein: CASSQVVEYTQYF

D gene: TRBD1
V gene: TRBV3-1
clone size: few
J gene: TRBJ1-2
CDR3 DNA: TGTGCCAGCAGCCAAGGCGGGACAGCCACCACCTATGGCTACACCTTC
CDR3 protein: CASSQGGTATTYGYTF

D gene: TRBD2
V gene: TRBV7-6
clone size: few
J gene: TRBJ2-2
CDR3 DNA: TGTGCCAGCAGCCGAACGGGACTAGCGGGCGCCGGGGAGCTGTTTTTT
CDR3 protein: CASSRTGLAGAGELFF

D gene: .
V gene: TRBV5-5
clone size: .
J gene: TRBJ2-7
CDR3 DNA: TGTGCCAGCAGCCTCGATTGGGAGCAGTACTTC
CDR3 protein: CASSLDWEQYF

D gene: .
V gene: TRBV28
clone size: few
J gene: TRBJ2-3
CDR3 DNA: TGTGCCAGCAGTTTCTGGATCAGGTACACAGATACGCAGTATTTT
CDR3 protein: CASSFWIRYTDTQYF